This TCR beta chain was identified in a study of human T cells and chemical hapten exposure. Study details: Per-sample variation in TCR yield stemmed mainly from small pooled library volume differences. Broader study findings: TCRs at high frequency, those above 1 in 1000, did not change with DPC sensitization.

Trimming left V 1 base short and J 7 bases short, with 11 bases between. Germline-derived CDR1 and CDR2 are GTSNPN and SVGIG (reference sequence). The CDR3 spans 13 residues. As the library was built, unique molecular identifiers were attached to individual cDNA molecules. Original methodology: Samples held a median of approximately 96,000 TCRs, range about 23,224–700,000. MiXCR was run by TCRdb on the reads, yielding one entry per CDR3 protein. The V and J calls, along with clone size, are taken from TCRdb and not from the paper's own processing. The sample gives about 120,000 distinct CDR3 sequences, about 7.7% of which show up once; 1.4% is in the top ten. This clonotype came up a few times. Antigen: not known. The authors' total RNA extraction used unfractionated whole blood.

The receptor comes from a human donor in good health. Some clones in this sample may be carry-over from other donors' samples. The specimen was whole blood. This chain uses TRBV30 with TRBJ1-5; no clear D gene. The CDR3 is CAWSGPEGQPQHF. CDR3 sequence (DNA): TGTGCCTGGAGTGGTCCGGAAGGCCAGCCCCAGCATTTT.